The entry that follows covers one TCR beta chain sequence. What it binds is not known. Donors consisted of healthy bone marrow donors. The entry originates in a study of cytomegalovirus exposure and HLA in healthy donors. The primer mix had 60 Vbeta and 13 Jbeta primers. The table came from immunoSEQ multiplex PCR; TCRdb's copy has only in-frame clones and leaves some out. The sample has under 85,000 clones; 60% to 85% are singletons. Study conclusions and caveats: Earlier findings revealed that most TCR beta V segments proved productive either about 87% or about 30% of the time. Rare TCR sequences predominated, though certain public TCRs were found in many donors.

The CDR3 is 15 residues long. CDR1 is MNHEY and CDR2 is SMNVEV in the germline V gene (reference sequence). V dropped 0 bases and J dropped 5; count of bases not matched to a gene: 6. Sequencing used PBMCs. This TCR came from a man in his forties in good health and CMV-seronegative. The chain links TRBV27 to TRBJ1-1, with 7 positions matching TRBD1. DNA of the CDR3: TGTGCCAGCAGTTTATCAAAAGGGGGCCTAACTGAAGCTTTCTTT. This codes for CASSLSKGGLTEAFF.